This T cell receptor beta chain emerged from a study of beta chain features in type 1 diabetes. Study-level results: Type 1 diabetes patients had moderately but significantly shorter TCRB CDR3s in all four CD4+ subsets.

As every portion of the isolated RNA was reverse transcribed, the sequencing read expressed TCRB transcripts. Some clones are missing from TCRdb's copy, which holds only in-frame ones; the method was immunoSEQ multiplex PCR. Found here are 600,000 or so clones, 9.5% to 15% of them singletons; the top ten hold roughly 0.11%. A word on this clone: Its cognate antigen is unknown.

The sample comprised naive CD4+ T cells from blood. The TCR was taken from a man aged 25-40 years with type 1 diabetes.

CDR3 region: CASITVGSTEAFF. As DNA, the CDR3 is TGTGCCAGTATCACCGTGGGGAGCACTGAAGCTTTCTTT. V and J are TRBV19 and TRBJ1-1; unclear D gene. The CDR3 runs to 13 residues. Germline V gives CDR1 LNHDA, CDR2 SQIVND (reference sequence). Between the trimmed V and J ends, which lost 7 bases and 4 bases, there was a span of 13 bases.